The rows below give T cell receptor beta chains drawn from one sample of a study of OX40 agonist ivuxolimab in advanced cancers. Here immunoSEQ multiplex PCR was the method, and the copy in TCRdb shows in-frame clones only, minus some. The sample holds 70,000 or so clones, about 90% seen once. The source material was CD4+ or CD8+ T cells sorted from blood, sampled in a trial of the OX40 agonist ivuxolimab. The receptors were sampled from an adult with an advanced solid tumor such as melanoma, head and neck, liver or kidney cancer. Each CDR3 is given with its conserved first and last residue. The D gene is left open where the match is weak. Rows may omit the clone size; those that give it use once, few, many or a size class.

V gene: TRBV4-3; D gene: TRBD1; J gene: TRBJ1-4; clone size: NA; CDR3 DNA: TGCGCCAGCAGCCCACATGGTGAGGGGGCAGGTGAAAAACTGTTTTTT; CDR3 protein: CASSPHGEGAGEKLFF
V gene: TRBV7-3; D gene: NA; J gene: TRBJ1-5; clone size: NA; CDR3 DNA: TGTGCCAGCAGTGTGAGTAGCAATCAGCCCCAGCATTTT; CDR3 protein: CASSVSSNQPQHF
V gene: TRBV7-9; D gene: TRBD1; J gene: TRBJ1-1; clone size: NA; CDR3 DNA: TGTGCCAGCAGCTTAAAACTCCGGGACAGGGTGCGCACTGAAGCTTTCTTT; CDR3 protein: CASSLKLRDRVRTEAFF
V gene: TRBV5-1; D gene: NA; J gene: TRBJ2-1; clone size: NA; CDR3 DNA: TGCGCCAGCAGCTTGGAAGTCGGGAGAGGTGAGCAGTTCTTC; CDR3 protein: CASSLEVGRGEQFF
V gene: TRBV5-1; D gene: NA; J gene: TRBJ1-1; clone size: NA; CDR3 DNA: TGCGCCAGCAGCCCCCCGGTGAAGCCCGCTGAAGCTTTCTTT; CDR3 protein: CASSPPVKPAEAFF
V gene: TRBV5-1; D gene: TRBD2; J gene: TRBJ2-7; clone size: NA; CDR3 DNA: TGCGCCAGCAGCTTAGCGGGAGTGTCCTACGAGCAGTACTTC; CDR3 protein: CASSLAGVSYEQYF
V gene: TRBV30; D gene: TRBD1; J gene: TRBJ2-7; clone size: few; CDR3 DNA: TGTGCCGGGAAGATAAGGGACAGAACTCTCTACGAGCAGTACTTC; CDR3 protein: CAGKIRDRTLYEQYF
V gene: TRBV5-4; D gene: TRBD2; J gene: TRBJ2-5; clone size: few; CDR3 DNA: TGTGCCAGCACGTCCGCCCGGGGCGGGGGGGCCCAGGAGACCCAGTACTTC; CDR3 protein: CASTSARGGGAQETQYF
V gene: TRBV6-6; D gene: NA; J gene: TRBJ2-5; clone size: once; CDR3 DNA: TGTGCCAGCAGGCGGGCCCCCCAAGAGACCCAGTACTTC; CDR3 protein: CASRRAPQETQYF
V gene: TRBV27; D gene: NA; J gene: TRBJ1-4; clone size: NA; CDR3 DNA: TGTGCCAGCAGCCGCCTTAATGAAAAACTGTTTTTT; CDR3 protein: CASSRLNEKLFF
V gene: TRBV28; D gene: TRBD1; J gene: TRBJ2-7; clone size: few; CDR3 DNA: TGTGCCAGCAGTTTATTGGGACAGGAATCCTACGAGCAGTACTTC; CDR3 protein: CASSLLGQESYEQYF
V gene: TRBV7-2; D gene: TRBD1; J gene: TRBJ2-2; clone size: NA; CDR3 DNA: TGTGCCAGCAGCTTAGAGGGGGCAGGGACCGGGGAGCTGTTTTTT; CDR3 protein: CASSLEGAGTGELFF
V gene: TRBV12-5; D gene: NA; J gene: TRBJ2-3; clone size: NA; CDR3 DNA: TGTGCTAGTGGTTTGAGCCCCACAGATACGCAGTATTTT; CDR3 protein: CASGLSPTDTQYF
V gene: TRBV28; D gene: NA; J gene: TRBJ2-7; clone size: NA; CDR3 DNA: TGTGCCAGCAGTTTAGGGGGGTCGAGATCCTACGAGCAGTACTTC; CDR3 protein: CASSLGGSRSYEQYF
V gene: TRBV11-3; D gene: NA; J gene: TRBJ2-5; clone size: NA; CDR3 DNA: TGTGCCAGCAGCTTGGGGCGAGTCCCCCAAGAGACCCAGTACTTC; CDR3 protein: CASSLGRVPQETQYF
V gene: TRBV10-1; D gene: TRBD1; J gene: TRBJ1-4; clone size: NA; CDR3 DNA: TGCGCCAGCAGAGGGACAGGGACAACTAATGAAAAACTGTTTTTT; CDR3 protein: CASRGTGTTNEKLFF
V gene: TRBV29-1; D gene: TRBD1; J gene: TRBJ2-7; clone size: NA; CDR3 DNA: TGCAGCGTTGGCGGGGGACAGGGGGCTGACGAGCAGTACTTC; CDR3 protein: CSVGGGQGADEQYF
V gene: TRBV9; D gene: NA; J gene: TRBJ2-2; clone size: NA; CDR3 DNA: TGTGCCAGCAGCGCGGGTGGTGGGAGAGGCACCGGGGAGCTGTTTTTT; CDR3 protein: CASSAGGGRGTGELFF